A selection of T cell receptor beta chains follows, all from one sample in a study of blood T cell repertoires in COVID-19. Here immunoSEQ multiplex PCR was the method, and the copy in TCRdb shows in-frame clones only, minus some. The sample shows tens of thousands of clones, around 80% of them seen only once. Sequencing was carried out using peripheral blood. The receptors come from a human donor in a cohort sampled during active COVID-19. Each CDR3 is given with its conserved first and last residue. A D gene is named only where the DNA matches it firmly.

TRBV10-3	TRBJ1-1	.	CAIRSVRETEAFF	TGTGCCATCAGAAGCGTCAGGGAAACTGAAGCTTTCTTT
TRBV5-1	TRBJ2-7	TRBD2	CASRQGTSGGEEQYF	TGCGCCAGCAGACAGGGGACTAGCGGGGGAGAGGAGCAGTACTTC
TRBV12-5	TRBJ1-1	.	CASGPTGAYTEAFF	TGTGCTAGTGGCCCCACAGGAGCCTACACTGAAGCTTTCTTT
TRBV10-2	TRBJ2-7	.	CASTLGAGREQYF	TGCGCCAGCACCCTAGGGGCAGGGCGGGAGCAGTACTTC
TRBV27	TRBJ1-2	.	CASSLFSDYGYTF	TGTGCCAGCAGTTTATTTTCGGACTATGGCTACACCTTC
TRBV7-9	TRBJ2-6	TRBD1	CASSPYGQGYINVLTF	TGTGCCAGCAGCCCCTATGGACAGGGCTATATCAACGTCCTGACTTTC
TRBV7-2	TRBJ2-7	.	CASSKQRVYEQYF	TGTGCCAGCAGCAAACAGAGAGTCTACGAGCAGTACTTC
TRBV15	TRBJ1-5	.	CATSRDIQPQHF	TGTGCCACCAGCAGAGATATTCAGCCCCAGCATTTT
TRBV29-1	TRBJ2-7	TRBD2	CSVGEGDYEQYF	TGCAGCGTTGGGGAGGGAGATTACGAGCAGTACTTC
TRBV5-5	TRBJ1-1	.	CASSWGHLNTEAFF	TGTGCCAGCAGCTGGGGACATTTGAACACTGAAGCTTTCTTT
TRBV6-6	TRBJ1-1	TRBD1	CASSYGGGGWNTEAFF	TGTGCCAGCAGTTATGGAGGGGGCGGGTGGAACACTGAAGCTTTCTTT
TRBV2	TRBJ2-7	TRBD1	CASSPGLTGGGEQYF	TGTGCCAGCAGCCCCGGCCTTACAGGGGGCGGTGAGCAGTACTTC
TRBV10-3	TRBJ2-5	.	CAISASRAFQETQYF	TGTGCCATCAGTGCAAGCAGGGCGTTCCAAGAGACCCAGTACTTC
TRBV11-2	TRBJ2-7	.	CASSLGAPGYEQYF	TGTGCCAGCAGCTTAGGGGCTCCAGGCTACGAGCAGTACTTC
TRBV6-5	TRBJ1-6	TRBD1	CASSTGTDSPLHF	TGTGCCAGCAGCACCGGGACAGATTCACCCCTCCACTTT
TRBV5-1	TRBJ2-1	.	CASSLGAAREQFF	TGCGCCAGCAGCTTGGGGGCAGCACGAGAGCAGTTCTTC
TRBV25-1	TRBJ2-4	TRBD1	CASSGQGPNIQYF	TGTGCCAGCTCGGGACAGGGACCCAACATTCAGTACTTC
TRBV29-1	TRBJ2-1	.	CSADGESEEQFF	TGCAGCGCCGACGGGGAATCGGAGGAGCAGTTCTTC
TRBV5-4	TRBJ2-3	TRBD2	CASSTGTSGDRDTQYF	TGTGCCAGCAGCACCGGGACTAGCGGGGACCGAGATACGCAGTATTTT
TRBV6-4	TRBJ2-3	TRBD2	CASSTSGGPPDTQYF	TGTGCCAGCAGCACTAGCGGGGGCCCACCGGATACGCAGTATTTT
TRBV6-5	TRBJ1-4	TRBD1	CASKARRGYNEKLFF	TGTGCCAGCAAAGCACGCAGGGGGTATAATGAAAAACTGTTTTTT
TRBV2	TRBJ1-2	TRBD1	CASRGTGPGSYTF	TGTGCCAGCAGGGGGACAGGACCCGGTTCCTACACCTTC